This T cell receptor (beta chain) was captured by sequencing in a study of blood T cells in healthy people across ages. A second roughly 7 to 11 cycle PCR used barcoded and J-beta primers. Each CDR3 protein gets one entry after TCRdb re-called the 5' RACE reads with MiXCR. The table has fewer than 1.5 million distinct CDR3 sequences, 42% seen once; the top ten hold roughly 7.7%. The draw of peripheral blood yielded ten milliliters from each donor. To note about this clonotype: Its specificity is unknown.

Regarding the study as a whole: The fall in TCR beta diversity per million T cells was roughly linear with age.

Trimming took 2 bases from V and 4 from J; bases not matched to a gene: 4. CDR1 and CDR2 from the germline V gene are GTSNPN and SVGIG (reference sequence). The CDR3 totals 13 residues. The source is a woman aged 18-29 years in good health. Sequencing was done on a sample of blood. The rearrangement links TRBV30 to TRBJ2-7; TRBD1 matches at 8 bases. CDR3 amino acids: CAWSPGDRYEQYF. The CDR3 coding sequence is TGTGCCTGGAGTCCTGGGGACAGGTACGAGCAGTACTTC.